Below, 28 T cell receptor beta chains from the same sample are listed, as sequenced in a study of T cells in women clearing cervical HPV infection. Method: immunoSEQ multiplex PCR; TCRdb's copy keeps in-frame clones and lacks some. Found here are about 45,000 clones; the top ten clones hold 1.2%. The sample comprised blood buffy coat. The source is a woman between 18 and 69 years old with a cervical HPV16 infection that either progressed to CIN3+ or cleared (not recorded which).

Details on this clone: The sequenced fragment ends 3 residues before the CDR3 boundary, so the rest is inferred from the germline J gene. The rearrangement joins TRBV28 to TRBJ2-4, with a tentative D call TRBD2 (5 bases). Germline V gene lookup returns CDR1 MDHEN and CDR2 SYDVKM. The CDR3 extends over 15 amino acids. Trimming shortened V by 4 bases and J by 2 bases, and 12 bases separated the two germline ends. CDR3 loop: CASSSNSGTKNIQYF. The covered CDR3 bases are TGTGCCAGCAGTTCCAACAGCGGAACCAAAAACATT.

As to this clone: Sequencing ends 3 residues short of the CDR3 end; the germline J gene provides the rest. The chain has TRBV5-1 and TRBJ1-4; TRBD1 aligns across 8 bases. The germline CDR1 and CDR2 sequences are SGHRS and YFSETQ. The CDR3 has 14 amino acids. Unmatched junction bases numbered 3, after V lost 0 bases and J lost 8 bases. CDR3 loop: CASSLGTGLEKLFF. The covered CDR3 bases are TGCGCCAGCAGCTTGGGGACAGGGTTGGAAAAA.

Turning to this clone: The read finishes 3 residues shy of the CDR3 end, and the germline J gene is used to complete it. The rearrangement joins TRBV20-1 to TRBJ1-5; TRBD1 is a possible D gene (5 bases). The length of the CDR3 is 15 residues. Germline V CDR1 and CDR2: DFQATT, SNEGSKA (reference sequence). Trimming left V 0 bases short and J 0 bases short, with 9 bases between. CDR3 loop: CSAREYRNSNQPQHF. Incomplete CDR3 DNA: TGCAGTGCTAGAGAGTACAGGAATAGCAATCAGCCC.

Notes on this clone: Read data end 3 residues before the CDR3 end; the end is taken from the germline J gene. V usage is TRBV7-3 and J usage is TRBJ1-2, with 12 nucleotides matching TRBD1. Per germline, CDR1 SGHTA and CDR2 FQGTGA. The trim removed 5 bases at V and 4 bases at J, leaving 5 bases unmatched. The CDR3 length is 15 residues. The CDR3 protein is CASSPGTGGRYGYTF. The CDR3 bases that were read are TGTGCCAGCAGCCCTGGGACAGGGGGCCGCTATGGC.

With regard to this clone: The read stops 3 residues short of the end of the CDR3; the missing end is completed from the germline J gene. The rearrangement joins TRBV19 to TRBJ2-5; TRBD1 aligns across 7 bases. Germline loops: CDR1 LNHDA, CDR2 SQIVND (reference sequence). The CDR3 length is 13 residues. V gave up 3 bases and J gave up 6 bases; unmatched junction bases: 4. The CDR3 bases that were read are TGTGCCAGTAGTATGGGACAGACTCAGACC. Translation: CASSMGQTQT. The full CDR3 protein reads CASSMGQTQTQYF.

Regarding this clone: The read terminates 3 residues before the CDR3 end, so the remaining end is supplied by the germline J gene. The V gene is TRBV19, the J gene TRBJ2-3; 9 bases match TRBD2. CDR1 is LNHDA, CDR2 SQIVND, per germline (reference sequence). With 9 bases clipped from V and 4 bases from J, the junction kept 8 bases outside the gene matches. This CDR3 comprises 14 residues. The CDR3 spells CASQPGLAPDTQYF. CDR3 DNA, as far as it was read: TGTGCCAGCCAACCGGGACTAGCACCAGATACG. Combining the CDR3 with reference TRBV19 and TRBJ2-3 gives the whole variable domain DGGITQSPKYLFRKEGQNVTLSCEQNLNHDAMYWYRQDPGQGLRLIYYSQIVNDFQKGDIAEGYSVSREKKESFPLTVTSAQKNPTAFYLCASQPGLAPDTQYFGPGTRLTVL.

The sequenced CDR3 bases are TGTGCCAGCAGCCACGACAGGGACAGCACAGATACG. It yields the protein CASSHDRDSTDT. The full CDR3 sequence reads CASSHDRDSTDTQYF. The chain employs TRBV5-4 and TRBJ2-3; 7 bases agree with TRBD1. The missing CDR3 end, 3 residues past where the read stops, is filled in from the germline J gene. The CDR3 has 15 amino acids. Germline-derived CDR1 and CDR2 are SGHNT and YYREEE (reference sequence). V lost 4 bases to trimming and J lost 0 bases; unmatched junction nucleotides: 5.

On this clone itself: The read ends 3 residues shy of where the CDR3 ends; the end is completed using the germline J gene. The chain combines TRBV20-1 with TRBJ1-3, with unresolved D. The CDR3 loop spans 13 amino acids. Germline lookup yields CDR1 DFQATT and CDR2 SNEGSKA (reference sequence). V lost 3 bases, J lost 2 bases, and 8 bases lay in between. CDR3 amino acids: CSARNVAGNTIYF. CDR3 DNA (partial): TGCAGTGCTAGGAATGTAGCTGGAAACACC.

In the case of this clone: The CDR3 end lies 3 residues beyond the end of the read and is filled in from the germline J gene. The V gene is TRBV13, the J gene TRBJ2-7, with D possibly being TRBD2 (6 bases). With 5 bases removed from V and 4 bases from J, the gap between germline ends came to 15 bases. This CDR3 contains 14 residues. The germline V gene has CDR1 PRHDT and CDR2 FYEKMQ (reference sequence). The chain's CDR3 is CASSVFSGGYEQYF. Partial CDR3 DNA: TGTGCCAGCAGCGTATTCTCCGGGGGATACGAG.

The sequenced CDR3 bases are TGTGCCAGCACGGACAGGGAA. It encodes CASTDRE. The CDR3 as a whole reads CASTDREAFF. The rearrangement joins TRBV2 to TRBJ1-1; 7 bases agree with TRBD1. The CDR3 is cut off 3 residues early in the read; its end comes from the germline J gene. The germline V gene has CDR1 SNHLY and CDR2 FYNNEI. This CDR3 has 10 amino acids.

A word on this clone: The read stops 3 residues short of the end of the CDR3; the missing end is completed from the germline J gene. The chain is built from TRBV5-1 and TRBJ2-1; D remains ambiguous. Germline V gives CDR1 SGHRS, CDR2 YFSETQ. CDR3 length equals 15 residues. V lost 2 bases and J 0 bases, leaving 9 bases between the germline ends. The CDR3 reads CASSLTAASYNEQFF. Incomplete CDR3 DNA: TGCGCCAGCAGCTTAACGGCGGCCTCCTACAATGAG.

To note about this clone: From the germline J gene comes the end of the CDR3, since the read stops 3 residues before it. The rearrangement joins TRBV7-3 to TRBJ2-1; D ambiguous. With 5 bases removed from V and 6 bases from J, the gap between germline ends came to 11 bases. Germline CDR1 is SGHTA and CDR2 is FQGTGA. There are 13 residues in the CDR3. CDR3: CASSRSTGNEQFF. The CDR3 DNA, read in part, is TGTGCCAGCAGCCGCTCGACTGGCAATGAG.

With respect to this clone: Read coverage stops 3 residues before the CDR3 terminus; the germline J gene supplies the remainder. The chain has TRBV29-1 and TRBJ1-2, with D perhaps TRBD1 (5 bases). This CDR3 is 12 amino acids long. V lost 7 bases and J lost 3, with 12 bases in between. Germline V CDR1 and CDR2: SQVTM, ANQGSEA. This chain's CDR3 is CSGGHLDYGYTF. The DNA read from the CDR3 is TGCAGCGGAGGACACTTAGACTATGGC. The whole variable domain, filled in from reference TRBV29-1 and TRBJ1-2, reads SAVISQKPSRDICQRGTSLTIQCQVDSQVTMMFWYRQQPGQSLTLIATANQGSEATYESGFVIDKFPISRPNLTFSTLTVSNMSPEDSSIYLCSGGHLDYGYTFGSGTRLTVV.

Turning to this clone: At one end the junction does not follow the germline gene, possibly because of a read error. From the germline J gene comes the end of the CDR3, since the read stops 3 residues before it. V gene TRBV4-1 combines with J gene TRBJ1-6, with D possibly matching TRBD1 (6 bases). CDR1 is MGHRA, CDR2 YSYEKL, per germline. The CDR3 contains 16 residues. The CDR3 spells CTSSQYRVYYNSPLHF. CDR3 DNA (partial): TGCACCAGCAGCCAGTACAGGGTTTACTATAATTCACCC.

The sequenced CDR3 bases are TGTGCCAGCAGCTTAGGAAGCGTTAATTCACCC. It specifies CASSLGSVNSP. The entire CDR3 protein reads CASSLGSVNSPLHF. The gene calls are TRBV7-8 and TRBJ1-6; D is unresolved. The CDR3 is cut off 3 residues early in the read; its end comes from the germline J gene. This CDR3 comprises 14 residues. Trimming removed 1 base from V and 6 bases from J, with 7 bases in between. Germline V CDR1 and CDR2: SGHVS, FQNEAQ.

CDR3 loop: CSALDRAGPSTDTQYF. The CDR3 bases that were read are TGCAGTGCATTGGACAGGGCCGGTCCTAGCACAGATACG. The chain is built from TRBV20-1 and TRBJ2-3, with 8 bases fitting TRBD1. The DNA ends 3 residues before the CDR3 does, and the rest of the CDR3 is filled in from the germline J gene. The CDR3 loop spans 16 amino acids. The V and J ends lost 6 bases and 0 bases, in that order; junction bases with no gene match: 11. Germline CDR1 is DFQATT and CDR2 is SNEGSKA (reference sequence).

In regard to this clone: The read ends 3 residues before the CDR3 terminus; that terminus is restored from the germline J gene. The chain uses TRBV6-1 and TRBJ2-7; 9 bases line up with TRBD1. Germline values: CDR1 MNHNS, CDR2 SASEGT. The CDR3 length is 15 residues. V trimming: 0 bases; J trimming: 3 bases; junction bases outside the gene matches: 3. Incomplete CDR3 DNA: TGTGCCAGCAGTGAAGCTTGGACAGGGGACTACGAG. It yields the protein CASSEAWTGDYE. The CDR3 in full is CASSEAWTGDYEQYF.

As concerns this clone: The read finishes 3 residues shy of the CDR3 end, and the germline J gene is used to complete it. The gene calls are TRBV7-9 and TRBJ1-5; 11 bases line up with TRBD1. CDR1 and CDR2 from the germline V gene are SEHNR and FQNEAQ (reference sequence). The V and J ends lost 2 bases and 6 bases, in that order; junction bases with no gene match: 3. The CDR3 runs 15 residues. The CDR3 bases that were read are TGTGCCAGCAGCTTAATGGGACAGGGGGGTCAGCCC. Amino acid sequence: CASSLMGQGGQP. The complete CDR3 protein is CASSLMGQGGQPQHF.

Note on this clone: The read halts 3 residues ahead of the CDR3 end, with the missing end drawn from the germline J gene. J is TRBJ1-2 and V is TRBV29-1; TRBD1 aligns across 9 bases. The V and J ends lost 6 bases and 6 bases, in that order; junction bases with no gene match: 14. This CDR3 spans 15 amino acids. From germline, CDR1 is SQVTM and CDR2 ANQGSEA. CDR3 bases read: TGCAGCGTAGAGAGGGTGACAGGGGGTGCGGATGGC. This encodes CSVERVTGGADG. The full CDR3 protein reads CSVERVTGGADGYTF.

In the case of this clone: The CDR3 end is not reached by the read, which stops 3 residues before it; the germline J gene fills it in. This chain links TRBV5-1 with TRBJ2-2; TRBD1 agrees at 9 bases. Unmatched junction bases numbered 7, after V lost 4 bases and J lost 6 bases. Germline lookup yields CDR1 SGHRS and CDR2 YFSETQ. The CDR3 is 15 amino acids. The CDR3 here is CASSGGQGQAGELFF. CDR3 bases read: TGCGCCAGCAGCGGGGGACAGGGTCAGGCCGGGGAG.

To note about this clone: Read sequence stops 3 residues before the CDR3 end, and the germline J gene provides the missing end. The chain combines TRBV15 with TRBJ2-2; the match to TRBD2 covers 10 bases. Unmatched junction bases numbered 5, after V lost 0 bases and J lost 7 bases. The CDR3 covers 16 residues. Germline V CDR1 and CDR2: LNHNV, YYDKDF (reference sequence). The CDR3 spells CATSRDLAGVGGELFF. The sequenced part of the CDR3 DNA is TGTGCCACCAGCAGAGATCTAGCGGGAGTGGGCGGGGAG.

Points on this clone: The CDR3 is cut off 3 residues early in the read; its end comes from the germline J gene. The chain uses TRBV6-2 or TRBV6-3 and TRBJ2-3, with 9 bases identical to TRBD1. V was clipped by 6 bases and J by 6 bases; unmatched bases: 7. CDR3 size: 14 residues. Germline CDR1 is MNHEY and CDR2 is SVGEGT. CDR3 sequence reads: CASSGTGNIDTQYF. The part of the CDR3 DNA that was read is TGTGCCAGCAGCGGGACAGGGAATATTGATACG.

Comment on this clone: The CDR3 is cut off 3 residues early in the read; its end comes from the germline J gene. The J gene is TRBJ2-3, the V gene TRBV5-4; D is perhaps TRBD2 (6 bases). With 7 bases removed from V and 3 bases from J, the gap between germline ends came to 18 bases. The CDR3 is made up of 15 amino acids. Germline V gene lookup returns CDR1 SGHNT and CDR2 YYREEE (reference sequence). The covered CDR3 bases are TGTGCCAGCCGCCGACTTGCGGGGCGGACAGATACG. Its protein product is CASRRLAGRTDT. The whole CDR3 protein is CASRRLAGRTDTQYF.

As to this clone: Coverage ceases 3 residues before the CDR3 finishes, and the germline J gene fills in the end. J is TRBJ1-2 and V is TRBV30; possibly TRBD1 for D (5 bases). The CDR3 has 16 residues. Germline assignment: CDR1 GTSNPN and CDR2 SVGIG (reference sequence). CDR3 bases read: TGTGCCTGGAGTCGACTAGGGTGGGGGAATCACAATGAC. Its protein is CAWSRLGWGNHND. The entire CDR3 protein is CAWSRLGWGNHNDYTF. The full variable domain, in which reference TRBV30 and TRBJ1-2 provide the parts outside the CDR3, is SQTIHQWPATLVQPVGSPLSLECTVEGTSNPNLYWYRQAAGRGLQLLFYSVGIGQISSEVPQNLSASRPQDRQFILSSKKLLLSDSGFYLCAWSRLGWGNHNDYTFGSGTRLTVV.

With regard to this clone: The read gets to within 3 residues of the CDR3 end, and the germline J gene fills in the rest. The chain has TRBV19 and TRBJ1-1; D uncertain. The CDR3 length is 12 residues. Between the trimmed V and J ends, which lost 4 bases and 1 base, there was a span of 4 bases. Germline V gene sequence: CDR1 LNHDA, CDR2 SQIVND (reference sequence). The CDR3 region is CASSKPNTEAFF. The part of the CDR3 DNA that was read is TGTGCCAGTAGTAAGCCGAACACTGAA.

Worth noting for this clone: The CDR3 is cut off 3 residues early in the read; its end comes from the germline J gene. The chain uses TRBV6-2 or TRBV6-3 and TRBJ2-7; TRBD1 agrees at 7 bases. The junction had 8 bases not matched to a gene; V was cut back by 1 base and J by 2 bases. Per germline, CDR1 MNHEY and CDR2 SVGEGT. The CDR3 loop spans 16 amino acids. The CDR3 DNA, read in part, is TGTGCCAGCAGTTACTTAAAGGGACAGATAACCTACGAG. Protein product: CASSYLKGQITYE. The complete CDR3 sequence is CASSYLKGQITYEQYF.

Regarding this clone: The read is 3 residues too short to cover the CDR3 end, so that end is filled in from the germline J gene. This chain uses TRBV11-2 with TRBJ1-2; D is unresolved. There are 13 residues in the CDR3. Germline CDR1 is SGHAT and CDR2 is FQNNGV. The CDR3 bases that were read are TGTGCCAGCAGCTTAGAGCCCTCTTCTAAC. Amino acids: CASSLEPSSN. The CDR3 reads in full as CASSLEPSSNYTF.

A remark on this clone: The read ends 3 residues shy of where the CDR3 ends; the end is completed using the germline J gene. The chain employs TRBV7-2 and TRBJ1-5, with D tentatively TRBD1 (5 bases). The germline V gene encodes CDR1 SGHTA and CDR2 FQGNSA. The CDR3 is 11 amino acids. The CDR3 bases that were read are TGTGCCAGCAGCTTAACAGGTCCC. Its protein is CASSLTGP. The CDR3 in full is CASSLTGPQHF. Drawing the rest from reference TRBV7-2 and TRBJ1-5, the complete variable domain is GAGVSQSPSNKVTEKGKDVELRCDPISGHTALYWYRQSLGQGLEFLIYFQGNSAPDKSGLPSDRFSAERTGGSVSTLTIQRTQQEDSAVYLCASSLTGPQHFGDGTRLSIL.